A single TCR beta chain is shown here with its context. Its antigen is currently unknown. This record comes from a study of cytomegalovirus exposure and HLA in healthy donors. The PCR had 60 Vbeta and 13 Jbeta primers. Clones were sequenced by immunoSEQ multiplex PCR, and TCRdb holds only the in-frame ones, with some missing. The sample records 100,000 to 150,000 clones, around 78% being singletons. There are 12 residues in the CDR3. Trimming removed 7 bases from V and 2 bases from J, with 12 bases in between. Germline-derived CDR1 and CDR2 are GTSNPN and SVGIG (reference sequence). Study conclusions and caveats: A missense variant in DCLRE1C was later tied to TCR beta V- and J-gene trimming.

What was sequenced was PBMCs. The TCR was taken from a man aged 45 to 65 in good health and CMV-seronegative. This chain connects TRBV30 to TRBJ2-7, with a tentative D call TRBD2 (5 bases). The CDR3 protein is CASLRAPYEQYF. The DNA of the CDR3 is TGTGCCTCTTTGCGGGCTCCCTACGAGCAGTACTTC.